Here is one T cell receptor beta chain with its context. The antigen is not known. This entry is derived from a study of cytomegalovirus exposure and HLA in healthy donors. On the study more broadly: The Caucasian-associated ancestry cluster contained more than 75% of the roughly 400 genotyped donors.

Study observations and caveats: Differences between HLA loci emerged in a later analysis of TCR association rates, with DRB1 most and HLA-C fewest.

Primers for the PCR totalled 60 Vbeta and 13 Jbeta. The table came from immunoSEQ multiplex PCR; TCRdb's copy has only in-frame clones and leaves some out. Among about 160,000 clones, 80% to 85% were seen once, and the ten largest hold roughly 4%. Per germline, CDR1 SGDLS and CDR2 YYNGEE. This CDR3 is 16 amino acids long. Trimming took 0 bases from V and 5 from J, leaving 15 bases between them. The TCR sequence derives from a man aged 50-59 years in good health and CMV-seropositive. The sample was PBMCs. V usage is TRBV9 and J usage is TRBJ2-1; the D gene is possibly TRBD2 (6 bases). CDR3 residues: CASSVAVRGANNEQFF. In nucleotides, the CDR3 is TGTGCCAGCAGCGTAGCTGTGCGGGGAGCAAACAATGAGCAGTTCTTC.